The 19 T cell receptor beta chains below all came from one sample that was sequenced in a study of T cells in Graves' hyperthyroidism and ophthalmopathy. Amplification of TCR beta CDR3 regions was performed using RNA transcripts as template. When the TCR CDR3 underwent first-round RT-PCR, the HTBI primer set was used. TCRdb analysed the multiplex PCR reads with MiXCR anew, one entry per CDR3 protein. This sample has hundreds of thousands of distinct CDR3 sequences, with about 15% found just once. Sequencing used blood. These receptors originate from a woman aged 40 to 49 with Graves' ophthalmopathy.

This clonotype was detected ten times or more. The V call is TRBV12-3 or TRBV12-4, the J call TRBJ1-5, with D hard to call. V was clipped by 6 bases and J by 7 bases, with 13 bases between them. The CDR3 consists of 13 residues. CDR3 residues: CASREDLLQPQHF. The CDR3 region has the DNA TGTGCCAGCAGGGAAGACCTTCTGCAGCCCCAGCATTTT.

In this sample, this clonotype turned up many times. V is TRBV7-8 and J is TRBJ2-7, with D unclear. The V end was cut by 0 bases, the J end by 2 bases, with 5 bases between. The germline gives CDR1 SGHVS, CDR2 FQNEAQ. The CDR3 has 13 amino acids. CDR3 coding DNA: TGTGCCAGCAGCTTAGCCCTCACCTACGAGCAGTACTTC. Amino acid sequence: CASSLALTYEQYF. The whole variable domain, filled in from reference TRBV7-8 and TRBJ2-7, reads GAGVSQSPRYKVAKRGQDVALRCDPISGHVSLFWYQQALGQGPEFLTYFQNEAQLDKSGLPSDRFFAERPEGSVSTLKIQRTQQEDSAVYLCASSLALTYEQYFGPGTRLTVT.

The chain joins TRBV6-1 to TRBJ1-3; TRBD1 matches at 9 bases. The V segment lost 5 bases and the J segment 3 bases; nucleotides outside the gene matches: 8. The CDR3 sequence is 16 residues long. Germline values: CDR1 MNHNS, CDR2 SASEGT. The CDR3 sequence is CASSPDRGRGGNTIYF. CDR3 in DNA: TGTGCCAGCAGTCCGGACAGGGGAAGGGGTGGAAACACCATATATTTT.

This clonotype was seen at least ten times. This chain joins TRBV19 and TRBJ1-6, with TRBD1 identical over 7 bases. V gave up 6 bases and J gave up 7 bases; unmatched junction bases: 9. Germline loops: CDR1 LNHDA, CDR2 SQIVND (reference sequence). The CDR3 is 15 amino acids. The CDR3 spells CASSRTGGQNSPLHF. In DNA, the CDR3 is TGTGCCAGTAGCCGGACAGGTGGACAAAATTCACCCCTCCACTTT.

The chain employs TRBV6-5 and TRBJ1-1; D gene uncertain. The germline gives CDR1 MNHEY, CDR2 SVGAGI. The length of the CDR3 is 15 residues. V shed 4 bases and J shed 0 bases, with 12 bases lying between them. CDR3 bases: TGTGCCAGCAGTTCAACCCGGACGATGAACACTGAAGCTTTCTTT. It translates to CASSSTRTMNTEAFF.

The V call is TRBV4-2, the J call TRBJ2-7, with a possible D match to TRBD2 (6 bases). The CDR3 is 17 residues long. Germline CDR1 LGHNA, CDR2 YNFKEQ. Trimming shortened V by 0 bases and J by 2 bases, and 17 bases separated the two germline ends. The CDR3, as DNA: TGTGCCAGCAGCCAAGATAAAGGGTCGGGCGGGGCCTACGAGCAGTACTTC. Translated, it gives CASSQDKGSGGAYEQYF.

In this sample, this clonotype turned up a few times. The chain links TRBV29-1 to TRBJ2-7, with 7 bases lining up with TRBD1. The trim removed 3 bases at V and 5 bases at J, leaving 7 bases unmatched. This CDR3 contains 13 residues. Germline CDR1 is SQVTM and CDR2 is ANQGSEA. As DNA, the CDR3 is TGCAGCGTTGAGGGGACAGTTCAAAACGAGCAGTACTTC. Its translation: CSVEGTVQNEQYF.

Many counts were recorded for this clonotype. This chain links TRBV11-3 with TRBJ1-2; tentatively, D is TRBD1 (5 bases). Germline V CDR1 and CDR2: SGHNT, YENEEA. V was clipped by 2 bases and J by 2 bases, with 12 bases between them. The CDR3 is 15 amino acids. The CDR3 region has the DNA TGTGCCAGCAGCTTATCAGGGAACCCAAACTATGGCTACACCTTC. Protein product: CASSLSGNPNYGYTF. The variable domain in full, completed from reference TRBV11-3 and TRBJ1-2, reads EAGVVQSPRYKIIEKKQPVAFWCNPISGHNTLYWYLQNLGQGPELLIRYENEEAVDDSQLPKDRFSAERLKGVDSTLKIQPAELGDSAVYLCASSLSGNPNYGYTFGSGTRLTVV.

This clonotype was recorded a few times. The V call is TRBV6-1, the J call TRBJ2-5; 10 bases fit TRBD2. Germline V gives CDR1 MNHNS, CDR2 SASEGT. CDR3 size: 15 residues. V lost 5 bases to trimming and J lost 2 bases; unmatched junction nucleotides: 5. The CDR3 sequence: CASSTGLANQETQYF. CDR3 in DNA: TGTGCCAGCAGTACGGGACTAGCGAATCAAGAGACCCAGTACTTC.

This clonotype showed up just a few times. A much larger clone lies a single base off, so this may be a read error. J is TRBJ2-7 and V is TRBV28, with D maybe TRBD1 (6 bases). Between the trimmed V and J ends, which lost 3 bases and 2 bases, there was a span of 14 bases. The CDR3 extends over 15 amino acids. CDR1 is MDHEN and CDR2 is SYDVKM in the germline V gene. The CDR3 DNA follows: TGTGCCAGCAGTTTGGCGACGGACAGACCCTACGAGCAGTACTTC. Translating it yields CASSLATDRPYEQYF.

This clonotype was counted ten times or more. CDR3 bases: TGTGCCAGCAGCCCCCAAATAGCGGGAGTCGGGGAGCTGTTTTTT. Its translation is CASSPQIAGVGELFF. The chain couples TRBV7-9 to TRBJ2-2; 9 positions agree with TRBD2. J gave up 7 bases and V 5 bases, and 8 bases lay outside the gene matches. Looked up from germline, CDR1 is SEHNR and CDR2 is FQNEAQ (reference sequence). The CDR3 is 15 residues long.

This clonotype has just a few counts. The V gene is TRBV28, the J gene TRBJ2-6; TRBD1 or TRBD2 may be the D gene (6 bases each). The CDR3 contains 18 residues. Germline loops: CDR1 MDHEN, CDR2 SYDVKM. The V gene lost 8 bases and the J gene lost 1 base, with 21 bases spanning the gap. The CDR3 bases are TGTGCCAGCGGGGGGCAGGGGTTCTTAACGTCTGGGGCCAACGTCCTGACTTTC. Translation: CASGGQGFLTSGANVLTF.

The rearrangement links TRBV28 to TRBJ2-5; D could derive from TRBD1 or TRBD2 (5 bases each). Germline CDR1 MDHEN, CDR2 SYDVKM. V was clipped by 6 bases and J by 1 base, with 12 bases between them. The CDR3 consists of 14 residues. This CDR3 reads CASSSGTFQETQYF. CDR3 bases: TGTGCCAGCAGCTCCGGGACCTTCCAAGAGACCCAGTACTTC.

This clonotype appeared many times. This chain connects TRBV7-6 to TRBJ1-5; D gene unclear. In germline, CDR1 is SGHVS, CDR2 FNYEAQ. V shed 0 bases and J shed 1 base, with 7 bases lying between them. The CDR3 has 15 residues. CDR3 amino acids: CASSLAAGSNQPQHF. In DNA, the CDR3 is TGTGCCAGCAGCTTAGCGGCGGGAAGCAATCAGCCCCAGCATTTT.

In its sample, this clonotype was seen many times. V gene TRBV28 combines with J gene TRBJ1-1; weak D call: TRBD1 (5 bases). The CDR3 length is 14 residues. With 6 bases removed from V and 0 bases from J, the gap between germline ends came to 11 bases. CDR1 is MDHEN and CDR2 is SYDVKM in the germline V gene. The CDR3 is CASSLGQMNTEAFF. The CDR3 DNA follows: TGTGCCAGCAGCCTGGGGCAGATGAACACTGAAGCTTTCTTT.

The table lists this clonotype with many counts. The chain joins TRBV6-2 or TRBV6-3 to TRBJ1-5; D unresolved. This CDR3 spans 14 amino acids. Per germline, CDR1 MNHEY and CDR2 SVGEGT. Trimming removed 6 bases from V and 3 bases from J, with 12 bases in between. The CDR3 nucleotides are TGTGCCAGCAGCAAGACCGGCTTCAATCAGCCCCAGCATTTT. Its translation is CASSKTGFNQPQHF.

This clonotype has ten or more counts. This rearrangement joins TRBV2 to TRBJ2-7; D gene uncertain. Trimming removed 4 bases at V and 0 bases at J, with 7 bases between. From germline, CDR1 is SNHLY and CDR2 FYNNEI. The CDR3 length is 13 residues. The CDR3 region has the DNA TGTGCCAGCAGTGCCGTATTCTCCTACGAGCAGTACTTC. Its protein product is CASSAVFSYEQYF.

V is TRBV6-1 and J is TRBJ1-2; no definite D call. Germline V CDR1 and CDR2: MNHNS, SASEGT. Trimming stripped 8 bases from V and 5 bases from J, with 24 bases between. This CDR3 comprises 16 residues. The CDR3 region is CASVRASAAEGYGYTF. DNA of the CDR3: TGTGCCAGCGTGCGAGCTAGTGCGGCAGAGGGATATGGCTACACCTTC.

For the CDR3, the DNA is TGTGCCAGCAGCCGCTTCTGGAACCTTGGCGAGCAGTACTTC. Its protein is CASSRFWNLGEQYF. The chain joins TRBV11-2 to TRBJ2-7, with D uncertain. Trimming stripped 5 bases from V and 6 bases from J, with 17 bases between. The germline V gene encodes CDR1 SGHAT and CDR2 FQNNGV. The CDR3 is 14 residues long.